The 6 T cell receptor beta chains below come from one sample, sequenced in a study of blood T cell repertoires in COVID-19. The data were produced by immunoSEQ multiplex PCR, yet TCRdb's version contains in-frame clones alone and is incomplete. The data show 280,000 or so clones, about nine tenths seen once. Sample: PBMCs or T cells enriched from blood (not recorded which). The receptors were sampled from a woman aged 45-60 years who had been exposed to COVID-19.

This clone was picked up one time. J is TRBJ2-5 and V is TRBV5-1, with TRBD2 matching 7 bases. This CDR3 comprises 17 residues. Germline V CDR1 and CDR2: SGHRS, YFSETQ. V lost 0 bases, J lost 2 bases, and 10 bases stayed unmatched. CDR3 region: CASSLGATGLLQETQYF. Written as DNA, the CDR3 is TGCGCCAGCAGCTTGGGAGCAACGGGACTACTACAAGAGACCCAGTACTTC.

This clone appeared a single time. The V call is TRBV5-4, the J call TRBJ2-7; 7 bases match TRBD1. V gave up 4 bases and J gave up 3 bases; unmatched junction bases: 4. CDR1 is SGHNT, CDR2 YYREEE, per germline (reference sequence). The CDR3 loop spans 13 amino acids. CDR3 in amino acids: CASSKQGNYEQYF. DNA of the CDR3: TGTGCCAGCAGCAAACAGGGGAACTACGAGCAGTACTTC.

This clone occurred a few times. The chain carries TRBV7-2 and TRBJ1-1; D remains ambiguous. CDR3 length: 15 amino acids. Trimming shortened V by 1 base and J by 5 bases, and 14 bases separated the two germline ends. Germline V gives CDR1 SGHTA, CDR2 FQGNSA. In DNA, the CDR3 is TGTGCCAGCAGCTTAGTTGTTGGCCCGAATACTGAAGCTTTCTTT. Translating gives CASSLVVGPNTEAFF. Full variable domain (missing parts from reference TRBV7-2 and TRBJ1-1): GAGVSQSPSNKVTEKGKDVELRCDPISGHTALYWYRQSLGQGLEFLIYFQGNSAPDKSGLPSDRFSAERTGGSVSTLTIQRTQQEDSAVYLCASSLVVGPNTEAFFGQGTRLTVV.

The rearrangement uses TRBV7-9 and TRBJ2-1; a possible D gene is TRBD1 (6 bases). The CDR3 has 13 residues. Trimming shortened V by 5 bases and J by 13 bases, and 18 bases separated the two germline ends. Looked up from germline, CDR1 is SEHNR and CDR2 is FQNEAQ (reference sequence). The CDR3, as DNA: TGTGCCAGCAGCCCAACACAGGGTCTCCCTCAGTTCTTC. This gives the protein CASSPTQGLPQFF.

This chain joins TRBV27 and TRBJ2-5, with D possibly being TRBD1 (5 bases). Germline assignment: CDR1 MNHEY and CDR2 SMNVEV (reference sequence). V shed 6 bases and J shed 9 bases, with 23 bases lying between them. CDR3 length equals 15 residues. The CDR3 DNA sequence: TGTGCCAGCAGCCCTAGATCAGGGCAGAGTGGGGCCCAGTACTTC. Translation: CASSPRSGQSGAQYF.

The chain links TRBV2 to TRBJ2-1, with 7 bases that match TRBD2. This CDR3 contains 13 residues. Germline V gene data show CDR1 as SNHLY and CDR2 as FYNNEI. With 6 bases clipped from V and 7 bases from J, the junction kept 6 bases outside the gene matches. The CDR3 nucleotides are TGTGCCAGCAGAAGCGGGGTCGGGAATGAGCAGTTCTTC. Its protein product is CASRSGVGNEQFF.